The rows below give T cell receptor beta chains drawn from one sample of a study of T cell responses to AZD1222 COVID-19 vaccine. Profiling relied on immunoSEQ multiplex PCR, and the TCRdb table lists in-frame clones only, not all of them. The table records roughly 100,000 clones, around nine tenths of them present only once. The sequenced sample was peripheral blood, obtained 28 days after the second dose of the MenACWY control vaccine. The receptors originated from an adult who received the MenACWY meningococcal vaccine as a control. Each CDR3 is given with its conserved first and last residue. The D gene is left open where the match is weak. Size is omitted from some rows. Given values are once, few, many or a class for expanded clones.

V gene	clone size	J gene	D gene	CDR3 DNA	CDR3 protein
TRBV7-2	NA	TRBJ1-1	NA	TGTGCCAGCAGCCCCGGCGTGCGGGCTTTCTTT	CASSPGVRAFF
TRBV6-6	once	TRBJ1-4	NA	TGTGCCAGCAGTTATACAGGCCTGGGGTATGAAAAACTGTTTTTT	CASSYTGLGYEKLFF
TRBV3-1/TRBV3-2	NA	TRBJ1-1	TRBD1	TGTGCCAGCAGCCCTCGGGACAGGGGCCTGAACACTGAAGCTTTCTTT	CASSPRDRGLNTEAFF
TRBV4-1	few	TRBJ1-6	NA	TGCGCCAGCAGCCTCTTTGGGGGCTCGGATTCACCCCTCCACTTT	CASSLFGGSDSPLHF
TRBV6-5	NA	TRBJ2-7	NA	TGTGCCAGCCTCAAACCGGGTTCCTACGAGCAGTACTTC	CASLKPGSYEQYF
TRBV7-9	NA	TRBJ1-1	TRBD1	TGTGCCAGCAGGGCCGGGACAGGGAACACTGAAGCTTTCTTT	CASRAGTGNTEAFF
TRBV2	NA	TRBJ2-5	NA	TGTGCCAGCACAGGAGGGGTGAACGAAGAGACCCAGTACTTC	CASTGGVNEETQYF
TRBV20-1	NA	TRBJ1-6	NA	TGCAGTGCTAGTGTCAGCAGCTCCTATAATTCACCCCTCCACTTT	CSASVSSSYNSPLHF
TRBV7-2	NA	TRBJ1-4	NA	TGTGCCAGCAGCTTAGGGGGAGCGGGCGAAAAACTGTTTTTT	CASSLGGAGEKLFF
TRBV15	NA	TRBJ2-2	NA	TGTGCCACCAGCAGAGATATGGGTGGGCCAGGGCACACCGGGGAGCTGTTTTTT	CATSRDMGGPGHTGELFF
TRBV7-2	NA	TRBJ2-3	NA	TGTGCCAGCAGCTCCCGCAGGGGGGGCACAGATACGCAGTATTTT	CASSSRRGGTDTQYF
TRBV10-3	NA	TRBJ2-5	NA	TGTGCCATCAGTGGAAGTAACGAGGAGACCCAGTACTTC	CAISGSNEETQYF
TRBV5-1	NA	TRBJ2-3	NA	TGCGCCAGCAGCTTGGACAGACACACAGATACGCAGTATTTT	CASSLDRHTDTQYF
TRBV9	NA	TRBJ2-4	NA	TGTGCCAGCAGCGTAGATCAGGGGAACTTAAACATTCAGTACTTC	CASSVDQGNLNIQYF
TRBV6-5	once	TRBJ2-7	TRBD1	TGTGCCTCAAGGAGGGGGACAGGGTCCTACGAGCAGTACTTC	CASRRGTGSYEQYF
TRBV3-1/TRBV3-2	NA	TRBJ2-3	NA	TGTGCCAGCAGCCCGCTGACTGGCACAGATACGCAGTATTTT	CASSPLTGTDTQYF
TRBV6-2/TRBV6-3	NA	TRBJ2-7	NA	TGTGCCAGCAGTCCCTCAGGGACCCCCTACGAGCAGTACTTC	CASSPSGTPYEQYF
TRBV7-8	NA	TRBJ2-2	TRBD1	TGTGCCAGCAGCCCAACGACAGGGACGAACACCGGGGAGCTGTTTTTT	CASSPTTGTNTGELFF
TRBV5-1	NA	TRBJ2-5	TRBD1	TGCGCCAGCAGGCCGGGACAGGGGTCCTTTGAGACCCAGTACTTC	CASRPGQGSFETQYF
TRBV11-2	NA	TRBJ1-1	NA	TGTGCCAGCAGCTTGAGCGCTGGCGGGAATACTGAAGCTTTCTTT	CASSLSAGGNTEAFF
TRBV6-2/TRBV6-3	NA	TRBJ1-6	NA	TGTGCCAGCAGTTACCGGCAGGGGAATTCACCCCTCCACTTT	CASSYRQGNSPLHF
TRBV5-1	NA	TRBJ1-1	TRBD1	TGCGCCAGCAGCCGAAACCTGCAGGGGGGTAAGGGTGAAGCTTTCTTT	CASSRNLQGGKGEAFF
TRBV27	NA	TRBJ2-7	NA	TGTGCCAGCAGTTTGGGGGGTCGTCCCTCCTACGAGCAGTACTTC	CASSLGGRPSYEQYF
TRBV18	few	TRBJ2-3	NA	TGTGCCAGCTCACTGGGACCTGGGAACACAGATACGCAGTATTTT	CASSLGPGNTDTQYF
TRBV19	NA	TRBJ1-5	NA	TGTGCCAGTAGTACACTAGGACGGTTCAATCAGCCCCAGCATTTT	CASSTLGRFNQPQHF
TRBV2	NA	TRBJ1-2	NA	TGTGCCAGCCTTCCCGGGACGGCTGGTGGCTACACCTTC	CASLPGTAGGYTF
TRBV5-1	NA	TRBJ2-2	TRBD1	TGCGCCAGCAGCTTGGAGCAGGGGGCCACCGGGGAGCTGTTTTTT	CASSLEQGATGELFF
TRBV5-6	NA	TRBJ1-6	NA	TGTGCCAGCAGCTTGGACGGGGGATTTAATTCACCCCTCCACTTT	CASSLDGGFNSPLHF
TRBV5-1	NA	TRBJ1-4	NA	TGCGCCAGCAGCTTGGGGGGCAGGGCAACTAATGAAAAACTGTTTTTT	CASSLGGRATNEKLFF
TRBV2	NA	TRBJ1-1	NA	TGTGCCAGCAGCTCGGACCGCCGGACTGAAGCTTTCTTT	CASSSDRRTEAFF
TRBV6-5	NA	TRBJ1-1	NA	TGTGCCAGCGCCCGGTTCGGGGGTAACACTGAAGCTTTCTTT	CASARFGGNTEAFF
TRBV4-2	NA	TRBJ1-6	NA	TGTGCCAGCAGCCAAGATGTGGGGTCAGCGTCGGGTTCACCCCTCCACTTT	CASSQDVGSASGSPLHF
TRBV6-5	NA	TRBJ2-6	TRBD1	TGTGCCAGCAGGACAGGGGGTACTGGGGCCAACGTCCTGACTTTC	CASRTGGTGANVLTF
TRBV3-1/TRBV3-2	NA	TRBJ2-6	NA	TGTGCCAGCAGCCAAGTGGAGAAGAGCGTCCTGACTTTC	CASSQVEKSVLTF
TRBV6-2/TRBV6-3	NA	TRBJ1-2	NA	TGTGCCAGCAGTCCGACTCAGGGAGCTGACTATGGCTACACCTTC	CASSPTQGADYGYTF
TRBV27	NA	TRBJ2-2	NA	TGTGCCAGCAGTTTGGGGGGTACCGGGGAGCTGTTTTTT	CASSLGGTGELFF
TRBV20-1	NA	TRBJ1-2	NA	TGCAGTGCTAGATTGGGGTCCTTTTTCTTC	CSARLGSFFF
TRBV2	NA	TRBJ1-1	NA	TGTGCCAGCAGTCCCGACATTAACACTGAAGCTTTCTTT	CASSPDINTEAFF
TRBV2	once	TRBJ2-3	NA	TGTGCCAGCATTAGGAGGGGGGTTAGCACAGATACGCAGTATTTT	CASIRRGVSTDTQYF
TRBV19	NA	TRBJ1-2	NA	TGTGCCAGTAAGGAAGGGGGAGTCCCCTATGGCTACACCTTC	CASKEGGVPYGYTF
TRBV28	NA	TRBJ1-2	TRBD1	TGTGCCAGCAGTCCGACCACTACAGGGGGAAGTGGCTACACCTTC	CASSPTTTGGSGYTF
TRBV2	NA	TRBJ1-2	TRBD1	TGTGCCAGTGTACAGGGGTTGAGCTATGGCTACACCTTC	CASVQGLSYGYTF
TRBV19	NA	TRBJ1-2	NA	TGTGCCAGTAGTAAGATGTTTGGGGGGCCCGGCTATGGCTACACCTTC	CASSKMFGGPGYGYTF
TRBV27	NA	TRBJ1-2	TRBD1	TGTGCCAGCAGTCTAACAACAGGGGACGGCTACACCTTC	CASSLTTGDGYTF
TRBV18	once	TRBJ2-2	TRBD1	TGTGCCAGCTCCCTGGACAGGGGCATCGGGGAGCTGTTTTTT	CASSLDRGIGELFF
TRBV7-6	NA	TRBJ2-5	TRBD2	TGTGCCAGCAGCTTAGTTAGTAGCGGGGGGGCCGGAGAGACCCAGTACTTC	CASSLVSSGGAGETQYF
TRBV28	once	TRBJ1-1	NA	TGTGCCAGCAGCGGGGGACGGCTGAACACTGAAGCTTTCTTT	CASSGGRLNTEAFF
TRBV27	once	TRBJ2-2	TRBD1	TGTGCCAGCAGTAACTTTTGGGACAGCCCCGGGGAGCTGTTTTTT	CASSNFWDSPGELFF
TRBV5-6	once	TRBJ1-3	NA	TGTGCCAGCAGCTTCCGGACCGCTGGAAACACCATATATTTT	CASSFRTAGNTIYF
TRBV5-1	NA	TRBJ1-5	TRBD1	TGCGCCAGCAGCCCCGGCGGGACAGGGGATCAGCCCCAGCATTTT	CASSPGGTGDQPQHF
TRBV28	once	TRBJ2-5	NA	TGTGCCAGCAGTCCCCTGGGGGAGACCCAGTACTTC	CASSPLGETQYF